This T cell receptor beta chain was identified in a study of vaccination effects on CD4 cells after COVID-19. As concerns this clone: Antigen: not known.

Libraries were prepared by immunoSEQ multiplex PCR; TCRdb keeps only in-frame clonotypes and omits some of them. The sample shows around 27,000 clones, about 62% of them seen only once. There are 14 residues in the CDR3. Per the germline V gene, CDR1 is DFQATT and CDR2 is SNEGSKA (reference sequence). The V end lost 3 bases, the J end lost 2 bases, and 14 bases lay between the germline ends. Culture lasted roughly 9 days before CD4+ T cell isolation. At days 3 and 7, half of the medium was exchanged for IL-2 medium. This chain links TRBV20-1 with TRBJ2-7; TRBD1 might be the D (5 bases). The sample consisted of CD4+ T cells from PBMCs cultured without peptide, taken before COVID-19 vaccination. This sequence was found in a human donor who received a COVID-19 vaccine. CDR3 nucleotides: TGCAGTGCTAGTCTTCCAGGGAAGACCTACGAGCAGTACTTC. This sequence encodes CSASLPGKTYEQYF.